This T cell receptor (beta chain) was sequenced during a study of T-cell reconstitution after alpha-beta-depleted transplantation in children. Preparation of the TCRbeta library was carried out with unique molecular identifiers. TCRdb fed the PCR reads into MiXCR, producing one record per CDR3 protein. The table records more than 200,000 distinct CDR3 sequences, approximately 9.7% of them present only once. The V gene's germline CDR1 is LGHDT and CDR2 YNNKEL (reference sequence). This CDR3 spans 15 amino acids. About this clonotype itself: A single base separates this from a much larger clone, so it may be a read error.

The chain has TRBV3-1 and TRBJ1-3; D unresolved. The sequence was obtained from a human donor who donated a stem cell graft to a child with SCID. The source was PBMCs from the stem cell graft donor, collected from the stem cell graft. The DNA of the CDR3 is TGTGCCACCAGCCAAGACCAATTTTGGTCTAACACCATATATTTT. Residues: CATSQDQFWSNTIYF.